Listed below are T cell receptor beta chains from one sample, sequenced in a study of response to subunit inactivated influenza vaccine. TCRdb itself ran the RT-PCR reads through MiXCR, one entry per CDR3 protein. The sample carries around 710,000 distinct CDR3 sequences, about 15% recorded once. Source: PBMCs from blood, taken 14 to 15 days before vaccination. These receptors all stem from a man over 45 who received an inactivated influenza vaccine. The CDR3 runs from the conserved cysteine through the conserved F or W. A D gene is named only where the DNA matches it firmly. Clone size appears in some rows only: once, few, many, or a class for an expanded clone.

j_call clone_size v_call d_call cdr3_aa cdr3_nt
TRBJ1-6 NA TRBV15 NA CATRTGGTQESPLHF TGTGCCACCAGGACGGGGGGGACGCAAGAATCACCCCTCCACTTT
TRBJ2-1 once TRBV12-3/TRBV12-4 NA CASSPGAHYNEQFF TGTGCCAGCAGTCCGGGGGCCCACTACAATGAGCAGTTCTTC
TRBJ2-2 many TRBV2 TRBD2 CASSKTRTSGMNTGELFF TGTGCCAGCAGCAAAACCAGGACTAGCGGGATGAACACCGGGGAGCTGTTTTTT
TRBJ2-5 few TRBV7-2 NA CASSHLGQETQYF TGTGCCAGCAGCCATTTAGGGCAAGAGACCCAGTACTTC
TRBJ1-5 many TRBV12-3/TRBV12-4 NA CASSLGGSEPQHF TGTGCCAGCAGTTTAGGAGGGTCTGAGCCCCAGCATTTT
TRBJ1-1 few TRBV3-1 NA CASSFHARGDTEAFF TGTGCCAGCAGCTTTCACGCCCGTGGGGACACTGAAGCTTTCTTT
TRBJ2-7 NA TRBV7-9 TRBD1 CASSFSWTGIEQYF TGTGCCAGCAGCTTCAGCTGGACAGGGATCGAGCAGTACTTC
TRBJ2-2 many TRBV5-1 NA CASSSPGLPFPSTNTGELFF TGCGCCAGCAGCTCCCCGGGACTGCCCTTCCCCTCAACAAACACCGGGGAGCTGTTTTTT
TRBJ1-1 many TRBV6-1 NA CASQAGRDLSPEAFF TGTGCCAGCCAGGCGGGGAGAGATTTATCGCCTGAAGCTTTCTTT
TRBJ2-7 NA TRBV7-6 NA CASSLGGALSEQYF TGTGCCAGCAGCTTGGGCGGGGCGCTTAGCGAGCAGTACTTC
TRBJ1-1 NA TRBV19 NA CASRKKTGSEAFF TGTGCCAGTAGAAAGAAGACGGGGTCTGAAGCTTTCTTT
TRBJ1-4 many TRBV5-1 TRBD1 CASSLEGGRGEKLFF TGCGCCAGCAGCTTGGAAGGGGGCAGAGGTGAAAAACTGTTTTTT
TRBJ1-1 NA TRBV24-1 NA CATRRSGGTEAFF TGTGCCACCCGCCGATCGGGGGGCACTGAAGCTTTCTTT
TRBJ2-5 few TRBV28 TRBD2 CASRLAGQETQYF TGTGCCAGCAGACTAGCGGGACAAGAGACCCAGTACTTC
TRBJ2-6 NA TRBV7-2 NA CASNNWLTGANVLTF TGTGCCAGCAACAACTGGTTAACTGGGGCCAACGTCCTGACTTTC
TRBJ1-2 NA TRBV29-1 NA CSVEGGRGYGYTF TGCAGCGTGGAGGGAGGCCGCGGCTATGGCTACACCTTC
TRBJ2-7 few TRBV7-2 TRBD2 CASSALAEALYEQYF TGTGCCAGCAGCGCACTAGCGGAGGCCCTCTACGAGCAGTACTTC
TRBJ1-2 NA TRBV28 TRBD1 CASSSADRNYGYTF TGTGCCAGCAGTTCGGCGGACAGGAACTATGGCTACACCTTC
TRBJ2-7 few TRBV20-1 NA CSASPKPRTTGEQYF TGCAGTGCTAGCCCGAAACCCAGAACTACGGGGGAGCAGTACTTC
TRBJ2-7 NA TRBV7-2 TRBD1 CASSLIGQGIYEQYF TGTGCCAGCAGCTTAATTGGACAGGGTATCTACGAGCAGTACTTC
TRBJ2-1 NA TRBV7-2 TRBD2 CASSLLAGTTPNEQFF TGTGCCAGCAGCCTATTAGCGGGGACTACCCCCAATGAGCAGTTCTTC
TRBJ2-1 many TRBV6-5 NA CASSYTQDLPHHNEQFF TGTGCCAGCAGTTACACCCAGGACCTACCCCACCACAATGAGCAGTTCTTC
TRBJ2-5 NA TRBV19 TRBD1 CASSDPGTAHQETQYF TGTGCCAGTAGTGACCCCGGGACAGCTCATCAAGAGACCCAGTACTTC
TRBJ1-6 many TRBV12-3/TRBV12-4 TRBD1 CASRRDRASVNLHF TGTGCCAGCAGGAGGGACAGGGCCTCCGTGAACCTCCACTTT
TRBJ2-6 many TRBV12-3/TRBV12-4 NA CASSKGDTWANVLTF TGTGCCAGCAGTAAAGGGGACACCTGGGCCAACGTCCTGACTTTC
TRBJ2-7 few TRBV5-6 NA CASSFFLGPSYEQYF TGTGCCAGCAGCTTCTTTCTTGGGCCCTCCTACGAGCAGTACTTC
TRBJ2-3 NA TRBV18 NA CASSRYSIPGDTQYF TGTGCCAGCTCCCGGTACTCAATACCCGGGGATACGCAGTATTTT
TRBJ2-3 NA TRBV6-2/TRBV6-3 NA CASSYTATSTDTQYF TGTGCCAGCAGTTATACAGCGACCAGCACAGATACGCAGTATTTT
TRBJ2-7 NA TRBV2 TRBD2 CASSERAGGPYEQYF TGTGCCAGCAGTGAAAGAGCGGGGGGGCCTTACGAGCAGTACTTC
TRBJ2-1 few TRBV19 NA CASSGLHQGENEQFF TGTGCCAGTAGCGGACTACATCAGGGTGAGAATGAGCAGTTCTTC
TRBJ2-7 few TRBV25-1 NA CASSDLFAPESPYEQYF TGTGCCAGCAGTGACCTGTTTGCCCCAGAGTCACCCTACGAGCAGTACTTC
TRBJ2-1 few TRBV4-2 TRBD2 CASSLAGVSLNEQFF TGTGCCAGCAGCCTAGCGGGAGTCTCCCTCAATGAGCAGTTCTTC
TRBJ2-5 few TRBV20-1 NA CSQIPGLGLETQYF TGCAGCCAAATCCCTGGGTTGGGTCTCGAGACCCAGTACTTC
TRBJ2-6 NA TRBV29-1 TRBD1 CSVAHGTGGSGANVLTF TGCAGCGTTGCCCACGGGACAGGGGGTTCTGGGGCCAACGTCCTGACTTTC
TRBJ2-4 NA TRBV2 TRBD1 CASSGDRVKKNIQYF TGTGCCAGCAGTGGGGACAGGGTTAAGAAAAACATTCAGTACTTC
TRBJ2-7 NA TRBV12-3/TRBV12-4 NA CASSLTEGVGEQYF TGTGCCAGCAGTTTGACCGAGGGAGTGGGCGAGCAGTACTTC
TRBJ2-3 few TRBV21-1 NA CASSPRKVLTGTSFSDTQYF TGTGCCAGCAGCCCTCGGAAGGTCCTTACCGGGACTAGCTTTTCGGATACGCAGTATTTT
TRBJ2-3 many TRBV10-3 TRBD1 CAIKTGGTDTQYF TGTGCCATCAAGACAGGGGGAACAGATACGCAGTATTTT
TRBJ2-4 few TRBV29-1 NA CSVERREVWHIQYF TGCAGCGTTGAGCGAAGGGAGGTTTGGCACATTCAGTACTTC
TRBJ1-2 NA TRBV10-3 NA CAISDGGGYGYTF TGTGCCATCAGTGATGGAGGTGGCTATGGCTACACCTTC
TRBJ2-1 once TRBV9 TRBD2 CASSDTGGPGPHNEQFF TGTGCCAGCAGCGACACGGGAGGGCCGGGGCCCCACAATGAGCAGTTCTTC
TRBJ2-1 NA TRBV28 NA CASSLRGLGGIYNEQFF TGTGCCAGCAGTTTAAGGGGTCTTGGCGGGATATACAATGAGCAGTTCTTC
TRBJ1-5 NA TRBV7-2 NA CASSPPGAGTWWPQHF TGTGCCAGCAGCCCCCCTGGGGCAGGGACATGGTGGCCCCAGCATTTT
TRBJ1-1 NA TRBV7-2 NA CASSLAQRGARKTEAFF TGTGCCAGCAGCTTAGCGCAGCGGGGGGCCAGAAAAACTGAAGCTTTCTTT
TRBJ2-1 many TRBV5-1 NA CASSSVMNEQFF TGCGCCAGCAGCTCGGTCATGAATGAGCAGTTCTTC